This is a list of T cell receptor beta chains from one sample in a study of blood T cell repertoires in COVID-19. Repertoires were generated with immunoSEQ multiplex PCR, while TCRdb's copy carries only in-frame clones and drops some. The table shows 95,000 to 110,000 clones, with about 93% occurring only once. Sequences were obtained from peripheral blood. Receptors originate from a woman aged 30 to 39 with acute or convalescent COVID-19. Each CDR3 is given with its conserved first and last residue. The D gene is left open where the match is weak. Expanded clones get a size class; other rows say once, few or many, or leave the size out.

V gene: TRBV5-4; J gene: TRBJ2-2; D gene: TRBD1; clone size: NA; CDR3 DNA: TGTGCCAGCAGCTTAACAGGGGTGGGCGGGGAGCTGTTTTTT; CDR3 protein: CASSLTGVGGELFF
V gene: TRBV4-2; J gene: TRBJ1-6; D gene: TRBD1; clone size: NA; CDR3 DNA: TGTGCCAGCAGCCGACAGGGTGTTGGGGATAATTCACCCCTCCACTTT; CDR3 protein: CASSRQGVGDNSPLHF
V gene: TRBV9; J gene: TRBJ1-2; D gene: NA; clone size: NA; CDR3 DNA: TGTGCCAGCAGCGCTGAGGGGGGGCATGGCTACACCTTC; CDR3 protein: CASSAEGGHGYTF
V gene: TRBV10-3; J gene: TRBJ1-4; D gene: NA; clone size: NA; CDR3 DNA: TGTGCCATCAGCGCAACCGAGATAGGGGAGGGCGGGACTAATGAAAAACTGTTTTTT; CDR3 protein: CAISATEIGEGGTNEKLFF
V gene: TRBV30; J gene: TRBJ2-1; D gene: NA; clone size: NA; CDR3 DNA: TGTGCCTGGAGTGTAGGGCGGGCCGGGGGTTCCTACAATGAGCAGTTCTTC; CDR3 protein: CAWSVGRAGGSYNEQFF
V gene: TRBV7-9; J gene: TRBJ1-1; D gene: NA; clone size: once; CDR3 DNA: TGTGCCAGCAGCTTATCCACGGGGTTGCCTGAAGCTTTCTTT; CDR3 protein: CASSLSTGLPEAFF
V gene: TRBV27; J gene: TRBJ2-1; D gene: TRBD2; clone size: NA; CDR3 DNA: TGTGCCAGCAGTTTCTCTAGCGGGGAGCAGTTCTTC; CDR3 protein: CASSFSSGEQFF
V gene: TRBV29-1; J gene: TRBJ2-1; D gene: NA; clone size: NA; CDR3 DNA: TGCAGCGTTACACTTGGGGAGGTGCAGTTCTTC; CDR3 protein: CSVTLGEVQFF
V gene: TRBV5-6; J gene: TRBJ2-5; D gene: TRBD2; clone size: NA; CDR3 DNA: TGTGCCAGCAGCTTGCTAGCGGGAGGGACCCAGTACTTC; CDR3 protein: CASSLLAGGTQYF
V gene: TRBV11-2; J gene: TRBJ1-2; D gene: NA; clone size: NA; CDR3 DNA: TGTGCCAGCAGGGGCGAGCCGACTAACTATGGCTACACCTTC; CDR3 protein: CASRGEPTNYGYTF
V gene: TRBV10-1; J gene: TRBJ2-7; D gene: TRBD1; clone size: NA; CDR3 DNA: TGCGCCAGCAGTGAGAGACTTACAGGGGTCCACGAGCAGTACTTC; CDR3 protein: CASSERLTGVHEQYF
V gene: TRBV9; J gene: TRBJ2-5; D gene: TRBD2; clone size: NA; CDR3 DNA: TGTGCCAGCAGCGTATTTAGCGGGAATTACGAGACCCAGTACTTC; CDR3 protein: CASSVFSGNYETQYF
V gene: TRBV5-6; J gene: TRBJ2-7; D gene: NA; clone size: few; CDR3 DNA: TGTGCCAGCAGCTACGGTCGCCGGGACTACGAGCAGTACTTC; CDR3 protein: CASSYGRRDYEQYF
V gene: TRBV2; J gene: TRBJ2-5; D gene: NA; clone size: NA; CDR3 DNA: TGTGCCAGCAGTCCACAAGAGACCCAGTACTTC; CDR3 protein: CASSPQETQYF
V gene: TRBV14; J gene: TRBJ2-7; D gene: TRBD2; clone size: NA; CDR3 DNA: TGTGCCAGCAGCCGGGGGGGGGACGAGCAGTACTTC; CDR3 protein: CASSRGGDEQYF
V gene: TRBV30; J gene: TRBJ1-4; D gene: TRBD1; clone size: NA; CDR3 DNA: TGTGCCTGGGACCTGGGACAGCGTAATGAAAAACTGTTTTTT; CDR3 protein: CAWDLGQRNEKLFF
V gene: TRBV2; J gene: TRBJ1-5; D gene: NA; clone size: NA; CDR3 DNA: TGTGCCAGCAGTGAAGACTTGGGAGATCAGCCCCAGCATTTT; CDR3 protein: CASSEDLGDQPQHF
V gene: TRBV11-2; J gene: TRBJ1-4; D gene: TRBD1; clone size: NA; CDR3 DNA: TGTGCCAGCAGCCTAAGGGGGACAGGGGCAGGAAAACTGTTTTTT; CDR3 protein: CASSLRGTGAGKLFF
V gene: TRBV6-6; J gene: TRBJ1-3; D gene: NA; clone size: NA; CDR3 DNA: TGTGCCAGCAACCCAAGGGGAGGAAACACCATATATTTT; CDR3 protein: CASNPRGGNTIYF
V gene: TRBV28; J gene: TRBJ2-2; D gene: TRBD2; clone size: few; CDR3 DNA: TGTGCCAGCAGTTTATGGGGAGGGGAATCCGGGGAGCTGTTTTTT; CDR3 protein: CASSLWGGESGELFF
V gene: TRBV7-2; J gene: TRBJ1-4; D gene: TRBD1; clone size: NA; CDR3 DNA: TGTGCCAGCAGGCCCATCGGGACAGCTAATGAAAAACTGTTTTTT; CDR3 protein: CASRPIGTANEKLFF
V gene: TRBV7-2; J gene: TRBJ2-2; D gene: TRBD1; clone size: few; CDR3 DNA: TGTGCCAGCAGCTTGGTCCGGGACAGGGCCATCGGGGAGCTGTTTTTT; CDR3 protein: CASSLVRDRAIGELFF
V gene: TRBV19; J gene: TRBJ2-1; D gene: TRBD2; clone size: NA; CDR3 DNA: TGTGCCAGTAGTATCCTTGCGGGAGTGGTGGATGAGCAGTTCTTC; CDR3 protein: CASSILAGVVDEQFF
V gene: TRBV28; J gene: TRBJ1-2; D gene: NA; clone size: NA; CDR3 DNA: TGTGCCAGCAGTGCCGCCCACGGAGCTAAGGGCTACACCTTC; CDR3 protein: CASSAAHGAKGYTF
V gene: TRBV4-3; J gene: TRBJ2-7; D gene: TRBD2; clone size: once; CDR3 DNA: TGCGCCAGCAGCCAAGTCGTAGCGGGGGGACATGATGAGCAGTACTTC; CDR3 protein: CASSQVVAGGHDEQYF
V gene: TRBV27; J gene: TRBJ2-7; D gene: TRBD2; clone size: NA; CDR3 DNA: TGTGCCAGCAGTCCGGGAGGGGAGACCTACGAGCAGTACTTC; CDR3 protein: CASSPGGETYEQYF
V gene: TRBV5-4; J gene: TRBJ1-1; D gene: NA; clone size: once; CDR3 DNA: TGTGCCAGCAGCTTGGAAATGGGCTGGAGGACTGAAGCTTTCTTT; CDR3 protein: CASSLEMGWRTEAFF
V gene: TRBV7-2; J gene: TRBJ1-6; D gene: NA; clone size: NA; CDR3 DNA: TGTGCCAGCAGCGGCGGAATCCGGGAGGGAAATTCACCCCTCCACTTT; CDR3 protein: CASSGGIREGNSPLHF
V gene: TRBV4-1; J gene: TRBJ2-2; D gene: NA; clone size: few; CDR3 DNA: TGCGCCAGCAGCCCTGGAAGCGGCGGGGAGCTGTTTTTT; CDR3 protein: CASSPGSGGELFF
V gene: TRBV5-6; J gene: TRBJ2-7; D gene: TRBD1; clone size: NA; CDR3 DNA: TGTGCCAGCAGCCCCACAGGGGGTGGATACGAGCAGTACTTC; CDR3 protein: CASSPTGGGYEQYF
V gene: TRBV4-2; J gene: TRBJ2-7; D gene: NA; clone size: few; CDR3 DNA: TGTGCCAGCAGCCAAGGTACAGGTGTTCCCTACGAGCAGTACTTC; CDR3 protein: CASSQGTGVPYEQYF
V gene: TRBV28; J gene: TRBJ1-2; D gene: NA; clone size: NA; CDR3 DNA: TGTGCCAGCGGGGGGGAAAGTGGGGTCTATGGCTACACCTTC; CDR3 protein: CASGGESGVYGYTF
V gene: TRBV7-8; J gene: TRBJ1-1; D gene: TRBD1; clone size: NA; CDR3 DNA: TGTGCCAGCAGCTTACGGATCCGGGACAGGGGGTTTCCAGGGGCCACTGAAGCTTTCTTT; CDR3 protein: CASSLRIRDRGFPGATEAFF
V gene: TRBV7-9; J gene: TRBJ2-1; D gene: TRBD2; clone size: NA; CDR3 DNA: TGTGCCAGCAGCTTAGGTGGACTAGGCTTCAATGAGCAGTTCTTC; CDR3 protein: CASSLGGLGFNEQFF
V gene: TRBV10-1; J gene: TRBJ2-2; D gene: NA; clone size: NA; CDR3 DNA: TGCGCCAGCAGTGAGGACTCTCTTTTTAGGGGGACCGGGGAGCTGTTTTTT; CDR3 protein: CASSEDSLFRGTGELFF
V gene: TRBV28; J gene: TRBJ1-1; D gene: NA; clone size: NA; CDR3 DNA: TGTGCCAGCAGTTTCCTAAAAACGGGAACTGAAGCTTTCTTT; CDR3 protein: CASSFLKTGTEAFF
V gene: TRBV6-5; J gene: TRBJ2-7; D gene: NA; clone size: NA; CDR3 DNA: TGTGCCAGCAGTTACTCGAACAGCCCTCAGCCTTACGAGCAGTACTTC; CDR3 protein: CASSYSNSPQPYEQYF
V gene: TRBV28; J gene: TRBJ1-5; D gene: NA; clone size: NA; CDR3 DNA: TGTGCCAGCAGTCCCAGACAGGAGACCAATCAGCCCCAGCATTTT; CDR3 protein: CASSPRQETNQPQHF
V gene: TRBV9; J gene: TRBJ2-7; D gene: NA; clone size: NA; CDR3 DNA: TGTGCCAGCAGCGTAGGGAGGGAGTACGAGCAGTACTTC; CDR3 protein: CASSVGREYEQYF
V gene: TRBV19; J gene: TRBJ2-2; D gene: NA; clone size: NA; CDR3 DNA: TGTGCCAGTAGTATAGATGACACCACCGGGGAGCTGTTTTTT; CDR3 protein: CASSIDDTTGELFF
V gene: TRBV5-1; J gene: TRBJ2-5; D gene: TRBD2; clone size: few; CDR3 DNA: TGCGCCAGCAACTCTGGGACTAGTGTGGAGACCCAGTACTTC; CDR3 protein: CASNSGTSVETQYF
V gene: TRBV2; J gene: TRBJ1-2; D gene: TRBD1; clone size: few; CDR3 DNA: TGTGCCAGCAATTGGGACAGGGTAAACTATGGCTACACCTTC; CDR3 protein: CASNWDRVNYGYTF
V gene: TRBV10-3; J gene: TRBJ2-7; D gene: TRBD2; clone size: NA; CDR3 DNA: TGTGCCATCAGTGAGTCTAGAGTAGCGGGGGACCTAAAGGAGCAGTACTTC; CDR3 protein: CAISESRVAGDLKEQYF
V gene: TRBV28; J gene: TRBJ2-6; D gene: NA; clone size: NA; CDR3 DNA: TGTGCCAGCACCCACCGAGGGTCTGGGGCCAACGTCCTGACTTTC; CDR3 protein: CASTHRGSGANVLTF
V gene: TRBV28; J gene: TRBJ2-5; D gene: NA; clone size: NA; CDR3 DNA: TGTGCCAGCAGTTCGCTTGCGGCGGAGGGGGAGACCCAGTACTTC; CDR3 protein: CASSSLAAEGETQYF
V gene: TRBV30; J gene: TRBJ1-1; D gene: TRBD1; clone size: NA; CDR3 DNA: TGTGCCTGGGGCACAGGGGCCCTGAACACTGAAGCTTTCTTT; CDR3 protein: CAWGTGALNTEAFF
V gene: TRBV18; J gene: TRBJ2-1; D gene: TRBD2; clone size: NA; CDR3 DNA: TGTGCCAGCTCACCACTAGCGGGGGGGCCAAATGAGCAGTTCTTC; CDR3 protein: CASSPLAGGPNEQFF
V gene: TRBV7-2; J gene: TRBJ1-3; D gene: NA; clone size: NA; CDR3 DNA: TGTGCCAGCAGCTTAGGTCCGGACACTGGAAACACCATATATTTT; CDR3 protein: CASSLGPDTGNTIYF
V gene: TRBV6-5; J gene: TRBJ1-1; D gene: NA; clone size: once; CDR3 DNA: TGTGCCAGCAGTCTAGGGGGGAACACTGAAGCTTTCTTT; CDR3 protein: CASSLGGNTEAFF
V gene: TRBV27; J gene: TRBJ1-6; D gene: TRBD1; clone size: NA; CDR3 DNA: TGTGCCAGCAGTCGATGGACAGGGGGGACCAATTCACCCCTCCACTTT; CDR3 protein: CASSRWTGGTNSPLHF
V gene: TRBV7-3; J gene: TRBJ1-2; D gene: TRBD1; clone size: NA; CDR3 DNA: TGTGCCAGCAGCTTAACCGGGACAGGGGATGGCTACACCTTC; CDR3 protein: CASSLTGTGDGYTF
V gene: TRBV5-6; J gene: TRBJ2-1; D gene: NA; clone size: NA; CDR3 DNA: TGTGCCAGCAGCCCGGACACCTACAATGAGCAGTTCTTC; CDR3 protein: CASSPDTYNEQFF
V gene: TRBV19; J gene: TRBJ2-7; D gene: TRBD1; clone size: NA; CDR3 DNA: TGTGCCAGTAGTATAACTGGGACAGGGTGGTACGAGCAGTACTTC; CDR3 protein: CASSITGTGWYEQYF
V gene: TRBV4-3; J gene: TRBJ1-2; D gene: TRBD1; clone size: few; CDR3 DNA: TGCGCCAGCAGCCAAGGGTCCGGGACAGGTGTATATGGCTACACCTTC; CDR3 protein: CASSQGSGTGVYGYTF